This T cell receptor (beta chain) was recovered during a study of T-cell reconstitution after alpha-beta-depleted transplantation in children. Whole-study findings and limits: Newly produced T cells mostly accounted for T-cell counts and diversity one year post-transplant.

Germline V lookup: CDR1 SSHAT, CDR2 FNYEAQ (reference sequence). V shed 1 base and J 4 bases; nucleotides not matched to a gene: 4. This CDR3 spans 15 amino acids. Using unique molecular identifiers, the investigators prepared the TCRbeta library. TCRdb ran MiXCR on the PCR reads and lists one entry per CDR3 protein. The data show more than 200,000 distinct CDR3 sequences, about 24% seen once. Note on this clonotype: Its antigen is still unknown.

This TCR was recovered from a female patient aged 2 to 10 who had a stem cell transplant for congenital amegakaryocytic thrombocytopenia, so the T cells may come from the graft donor. Source: PBMCs, mostly from graft donor cells, taken 360 days after TCRalphabeta/CD19-depleted stem cell transplant. The chain couples TRBV7-7 to TRBJ2-7; 10 positions agree with TRBD1. CDR3 protein: CASSLGSGQGYEQYF. CDR3 nucleotide sequence: TGTGCCAGCAGCTTAGGGTCGGGACAGGGGTACGAGCAGTACTTC.